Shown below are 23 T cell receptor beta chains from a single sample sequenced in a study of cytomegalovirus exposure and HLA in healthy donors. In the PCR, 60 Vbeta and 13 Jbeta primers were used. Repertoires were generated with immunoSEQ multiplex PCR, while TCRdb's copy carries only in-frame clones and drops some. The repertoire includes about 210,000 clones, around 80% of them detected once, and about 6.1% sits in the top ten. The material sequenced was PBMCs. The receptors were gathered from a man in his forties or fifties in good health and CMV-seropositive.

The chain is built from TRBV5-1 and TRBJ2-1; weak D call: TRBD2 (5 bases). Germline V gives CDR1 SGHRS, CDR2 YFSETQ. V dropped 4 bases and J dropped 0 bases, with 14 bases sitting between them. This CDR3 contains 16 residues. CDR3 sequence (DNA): TGCGCCAGCAGCCTTTTATCCGGGAACTCCTACAATGAGCAGTTCTTC. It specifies CASSLLSGNSYNEQFF.

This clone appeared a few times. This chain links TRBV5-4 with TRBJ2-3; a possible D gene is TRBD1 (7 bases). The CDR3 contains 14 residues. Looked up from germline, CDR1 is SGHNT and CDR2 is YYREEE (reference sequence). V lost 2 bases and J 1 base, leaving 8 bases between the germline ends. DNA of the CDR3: TGTGCCAGCAGCTTCAGGGGGGGCACAGATACGCAGTATTTT. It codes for CASSFRGGTDTQYF.

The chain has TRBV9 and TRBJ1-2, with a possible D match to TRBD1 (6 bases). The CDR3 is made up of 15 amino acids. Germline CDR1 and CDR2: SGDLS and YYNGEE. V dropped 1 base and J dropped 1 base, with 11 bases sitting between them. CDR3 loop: CASSVNPGVNYGYTF. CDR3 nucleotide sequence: TGTGCCAGCAGCGTAAATCCAGGGGTTAACTATGGCTACACCTTC.

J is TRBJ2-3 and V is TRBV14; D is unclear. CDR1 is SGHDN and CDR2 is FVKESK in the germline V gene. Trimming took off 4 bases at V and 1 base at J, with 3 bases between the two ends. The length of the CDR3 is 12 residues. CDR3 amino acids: CASSPRTDTQYF. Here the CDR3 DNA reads TGTGCCAGCAGCCCTCGCACAGATACGCAGTATTTT.

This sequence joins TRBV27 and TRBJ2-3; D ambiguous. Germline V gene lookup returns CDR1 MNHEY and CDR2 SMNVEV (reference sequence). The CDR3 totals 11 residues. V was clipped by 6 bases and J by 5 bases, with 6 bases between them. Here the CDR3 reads CASSLGDTQYF. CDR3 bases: TGTGCCAGCAGCCTCGGAGATACGCAGTATTTT.

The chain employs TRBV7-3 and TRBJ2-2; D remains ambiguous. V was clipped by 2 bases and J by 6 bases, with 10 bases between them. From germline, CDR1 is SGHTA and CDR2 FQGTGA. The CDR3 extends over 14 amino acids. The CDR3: CASSLYPSAGELFF. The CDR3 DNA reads TGTGCCAGCAGCTTATACCCCTCGGCCGGGGAGCTGTTTTTT.

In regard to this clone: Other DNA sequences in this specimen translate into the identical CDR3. Written as DNA, the CDR3 is TGCGCCAGCAGCACCCTGACAGAGGAGACCCAGTACTTC. Translation gives CASSTLTEETQYF. The chain uses TRBV5-1 and TRBJ2-5; a possible D gene is TRBD1 (5 bases). With 4 bases removed from V and 5 bases from J, the gap between germline ends came to 12 bases. This CDR3 spans 13 amino acids. Germline loops: CDR1 SGHRS, CDR2 YFSETQ.

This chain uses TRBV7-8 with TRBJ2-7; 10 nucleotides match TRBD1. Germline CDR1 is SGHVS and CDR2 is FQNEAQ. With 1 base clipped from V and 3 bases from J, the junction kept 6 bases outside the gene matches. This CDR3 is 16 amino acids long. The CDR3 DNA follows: TGTGCCAGCAGCTTAGGGATCGGACAGGGGGTCTACGAGCAGTACTTC. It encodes CASSLGIGQGVYEQYF.

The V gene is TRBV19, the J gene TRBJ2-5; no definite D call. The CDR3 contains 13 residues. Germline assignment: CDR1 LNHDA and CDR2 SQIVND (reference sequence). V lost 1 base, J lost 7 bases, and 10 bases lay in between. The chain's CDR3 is CASSIGWLGTQYF. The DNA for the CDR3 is TGTGCCAGTAGTATAGGATGGCTAGGGACCCAGTACTTC.

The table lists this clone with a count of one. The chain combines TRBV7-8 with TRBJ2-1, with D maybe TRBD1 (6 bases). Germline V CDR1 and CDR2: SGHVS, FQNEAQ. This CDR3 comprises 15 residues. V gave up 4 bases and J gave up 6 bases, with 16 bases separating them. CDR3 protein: CASSYRAPKTNEQFF. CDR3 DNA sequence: TGTGCCAGCAGCTACAGGGCACCAAAAACCAATGAGCAGTTCTTC.

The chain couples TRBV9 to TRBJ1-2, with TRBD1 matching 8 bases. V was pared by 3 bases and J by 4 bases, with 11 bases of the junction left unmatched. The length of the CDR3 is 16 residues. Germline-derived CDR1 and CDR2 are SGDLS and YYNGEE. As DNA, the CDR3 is TGTGCCAGCAGCGGAGGAATCGGACAGGGACCCTATGGCTACACCTTC. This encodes CASSGGIGQGPYGYTF.

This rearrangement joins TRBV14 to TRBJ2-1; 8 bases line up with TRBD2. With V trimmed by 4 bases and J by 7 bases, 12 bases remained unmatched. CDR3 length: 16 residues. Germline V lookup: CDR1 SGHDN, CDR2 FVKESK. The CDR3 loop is CASSPPSSGSRNEQFF. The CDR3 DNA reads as TGTGCCAGCAGCCCCCCATCGAGCGGGAGTAGGAATGAGCAGTTCTTC.

The CDR3 loop reads CASSVEVGVGNEQFF. In DNA form, the CDR3 reads TGTGCCAGCAGCGTAGAAGTAGGCGTCGGGAATGAGCAGTTCTTC. The rearrangement uses TRBV9 and TRBJ2-1, with unresolved D. Germline V gene data show CDR1 as SGDLS and CDR2 as YYNGEE. The CDR3 covers 15 residues. Trimming shortened V by 0 bases and J by 7 bases, and 14 bases separated the two germline ends.

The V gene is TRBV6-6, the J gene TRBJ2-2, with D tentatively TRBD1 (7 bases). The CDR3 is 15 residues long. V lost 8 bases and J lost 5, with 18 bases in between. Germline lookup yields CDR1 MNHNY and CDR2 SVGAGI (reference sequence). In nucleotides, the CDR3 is TGTGCCAGCCCACCTCCCCAGGGGGGTACCGGGGAGCTGTTTTTT. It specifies CASPPPQGGTGELFF.

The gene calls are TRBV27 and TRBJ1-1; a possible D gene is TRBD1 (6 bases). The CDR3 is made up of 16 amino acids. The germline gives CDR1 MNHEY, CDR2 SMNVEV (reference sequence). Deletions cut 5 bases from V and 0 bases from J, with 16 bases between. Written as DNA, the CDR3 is TGTGCCAGCAGTCCTGGGACAAGGAGGATGAACACTGAAGCTTTCTTT. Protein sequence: CASSPGTRRMNTEAFF.

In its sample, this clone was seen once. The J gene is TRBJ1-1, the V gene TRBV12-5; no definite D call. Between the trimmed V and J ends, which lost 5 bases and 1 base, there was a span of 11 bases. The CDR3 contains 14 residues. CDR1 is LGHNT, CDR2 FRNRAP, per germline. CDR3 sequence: CASGPMNRNTEAFF. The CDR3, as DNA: TGTGCTAGTGGTCCTATGAATCGGAACACTGAAGCTTTCTTT.

CDR3 bases: TGTGCCAGCAGTACTCCGGGACTTTCCTACGAGCAGTACGTC. Encoded protein: CASSTPGLSYEQYV. The chain recombines TRBV6-1 with TRBJ2-7, with a weak D call TRBD2 (6 bases). Trimming removed 5 bases at V and 1 base at J, with 12 bases between. The CDR3 totals 14 residues. The germline V gene has CDR1 MNHNS and CDR2 SASEGT.

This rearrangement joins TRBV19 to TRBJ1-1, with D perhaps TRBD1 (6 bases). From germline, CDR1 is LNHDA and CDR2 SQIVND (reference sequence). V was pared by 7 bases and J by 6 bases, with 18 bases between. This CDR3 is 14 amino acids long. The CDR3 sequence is CASTLGGARAEAFF. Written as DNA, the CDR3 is TGTGCCAGTACCCTGGGGGGGGCGAGGGCTGAAGCTTTCTTT. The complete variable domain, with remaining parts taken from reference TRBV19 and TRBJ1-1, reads DGGITQSPKYLFRKEGQNVTLSCEQNLNHDAMYWYRQDPGQGLRLIYYSQIVNDFQKGDIAEGYSVSREKKESFPLTVTSAQKNPTAFYLCASTLGGARAEAFFGQGTRLTVV.

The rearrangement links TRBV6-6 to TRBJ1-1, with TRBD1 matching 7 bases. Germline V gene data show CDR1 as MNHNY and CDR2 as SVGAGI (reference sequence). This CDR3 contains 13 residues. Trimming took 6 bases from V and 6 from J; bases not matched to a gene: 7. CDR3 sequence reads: CASSAGGSSEAFF. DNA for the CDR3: TGTGCCAGCAGCGCAGGGGGTTCGTCTGAAGCTTTCTTT.

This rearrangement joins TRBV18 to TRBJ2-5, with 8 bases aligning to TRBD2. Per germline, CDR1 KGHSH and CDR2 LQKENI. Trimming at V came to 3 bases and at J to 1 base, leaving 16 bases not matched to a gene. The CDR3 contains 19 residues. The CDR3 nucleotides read TGTGCCAGCTCACCCCCGGGACTAGTAGCTCTAGGATTCCAAGAGACCCAGTACTTC. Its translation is CASSPPGLVALGFQETQYF.

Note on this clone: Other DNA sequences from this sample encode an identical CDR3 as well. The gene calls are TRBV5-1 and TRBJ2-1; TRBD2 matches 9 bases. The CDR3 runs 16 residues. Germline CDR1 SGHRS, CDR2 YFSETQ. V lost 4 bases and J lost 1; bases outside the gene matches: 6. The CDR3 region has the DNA TGCGCCAGCAGCCCCAGACTAGCGGATTCCTACAATGAGCAGTTCTTC. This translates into CASSPRLADSYNEQFF.

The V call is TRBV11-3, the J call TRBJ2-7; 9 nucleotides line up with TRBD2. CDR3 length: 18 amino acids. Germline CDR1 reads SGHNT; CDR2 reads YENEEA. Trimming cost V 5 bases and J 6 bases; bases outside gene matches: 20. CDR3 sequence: CASSPRTSVSIEGSEQYV. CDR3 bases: TGTGCCAGCAGCCCCCGGACTAGCGTCTCGATAGAAGGGAGCGAGCAGTACGTC.

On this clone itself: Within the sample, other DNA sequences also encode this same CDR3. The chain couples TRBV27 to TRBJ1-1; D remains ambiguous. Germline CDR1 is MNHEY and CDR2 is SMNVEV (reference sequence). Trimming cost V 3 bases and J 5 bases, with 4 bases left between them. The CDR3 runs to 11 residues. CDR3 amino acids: CASSFGTEAFF. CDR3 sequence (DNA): TGTGCCAGCAGTTTCGGTACTGAAGCTTTCTTT.